Below are 17 T cell receptor beta chains sequenced from a single sample in a study of metastatic and nonmetastatic thyroid tumors. TCRdb re-called clones from the PCR reads using MiXCR. The repertoire holds some 22,000 clones, with roughly a quarter as singletons. Every patient was untreated before thyroid surgery. Sequenced sample: tumor tissue. Receptor source: a male donor with papillary thyroid cancer or a benign thyroid nodule (not recorded which). Some clones in this sample may be carry-over from other donors' samples.

This clone has only a few counts. Possible read error: a much larger clone is one base away. The CDR3 spells CASSSDQEGRGQNTEAFF. DNA for the CDR3: TGTGCCAGCAGCTCAGACCAAGAGGGTCGGGGCCAAAACACTGAAGCTTTCTTT. The chain is built from TRBV11-2 and TRBJ1-1, with a tentative D call TRBD1 (5 bases). CDR3 length equals 18 residues. With 4 bases removed from V and 2 bases from J, the gap between germline ends came to 23 bases. The germline CDR1 and CDR2 sequences are SGHAT and FQNNGV.

The chain is built from TRBV9 and TRBJ1-5; a possible D gene is TRBD1 (6 bases). Germline CDR1 is SGDLS and CDR2 is YYNGEE. The V gene lost 4 bases and the J gene lost 0 bases, with 17 bases spanning the gap. The CDR3 consists of 17 residues. CDR3 residues: CASSRGPNTFSNQPQHF. The CDR3 region has the DNA TGTGCCAGCAGCCGGGGGCCGAACACGTTTAGCAATCAGCCCCAGCATTTT.

This clone was observed a handful of times. V usage is TRBV10-3 and J usage is TRBJ2-1; D is unresolved. The germline V gene has CDR1 ENHRY and CDR2 SYGVKD. The CDR3 loop spans 12 amino acids. Trimming cost V 11 bases and J 6 bases, with 14 bases left between them. CDR3 nucleotide sequence: TGTGCCTCCGGGCGAAACCCCAATGAGCAGTTCTTC. Its protein product is CASGRNPNEQFF.

The chain joins TRBV19 to TRBJ1-6; weak D call: TRBD1 (6 bases). V shed 4 bases and J shed 7 bases, with 17 bases lying between them. The CDR3 loop spans 16 amino acids. Germline CDR1 reads LNHDA; CDR2 reads SQIVND (reference sequence). The CDR3: CASSSRTVSRNSPLHF. The CDR3 DNA is TGTGCCAGTAGTAGCAGGACAGTTTCCCGGAATTCACCCCTCCACTTT.

This sequence joins TRBV20-1 and TRBJ2-3; TRBD2 matches 7 bases. V dropped 0 bases and J dropped 0; count of bases not matched to a gene: 12. There are 18 residues in the CDR3. Germline V gene lookup returns CDR1 DFQATT and CDR2 SNEGSKA (reference sequence). CDR3 nucleotide sequence: TGCAGTGCTAGAGATCGGTTGGTGTGGACTAGGAGCACAGATACGCAGTATTTT. Translation: CSARDRLVWTRSTDTQYF.

This clone is categorized as medium-sized. V is TRBV6-1 and J is TRBJ2-3; 10 positions match TRBD2. Germline assignment: CDR1 MNHNS and CDR2 SASEGT. The CDR3 length is 15 residues. V lost 6 bases to trimming and J lost 2 bases; unmatched junction nucleotides: 5. In nucleotides, the CDR3 is TGTGCCAGCAGAACTAGCGGGGCTTACACAGATACGCAGTATTTT. Protein: CASRTSGAYTDTQYF.

Comment on this clone: The junction does not match germline at one end; this may be a read error. The CDR3 reads CASSLGGDTKAFF. In DNA form, the CDR3 reads TGTGCTAGTTCCTTGGGGGGGGACACTAAAGCTTTCTTT. V gene TRBV12-5 combines with J gene TRBJ1-1; weak D call: TRBD1 (6 bases). Germline V lookup: CDR1 LGHNT, CDR2 FRNRAP. The length of the CDR3 is 13 residues.

This clone was seen at least ten times. The chain links TRBV10-3 to TRBJ2-7; 11 positions agree with TRBD2. The CDR3 is 18 amino acids. CDR1 is ENHRY, CDR2 SYGVKD, per germline. V lost 1 base to trimming and J lost 0 bases; unmatched junction nucleotides: 8. The CDR3 DNA reads as TGTGCCATCAGTGAGTACGTAACTAGCGGGAGACCCTCCTACGAGCAGTACTTC. Its protein product is CAISEYVTSGRPSYEQYF.

Relative to its sample, this clone is medium-sized. This chain links TRBV6-1 with TRBJ1-6; D uncertain. V lost 6 bases to trimming and J lost 12 bases, with 15 bases between them. Germline CDR1 reads MNHNS; CDR2 reads SASEGT. This CDR3 comprises 13 residues. The CDR3 loop is CASSVDPLGPLHF. The CDR3 region has the DNA TGTGCCAGCAGCGTCGATCCCCTGGGACCCCTCCACTTT.

This clone was counted ten times or more. The chain combines TRBV18 with TRBJ1-1; D is possibly TRBD1 (5 bases). The germline V gene encodes CDR1 KGHSH and CDR2 LQKENI. The CDR3 consists of 13 residues. Trimming shortened V by 2 bases and J by 1 base, and 5 bases separated the two germline ends. The CDR3: CASSPRGNTEAFF. The CDR3 DNA reads as TGTGCCAGCTCACCAAGGGGGAACACTGAAGCTTTCTTT.

This clone has ten or more counts. The chain couples TRBV6-6 to TRBJ2-1; TRBD2 is a possible D gene (5 bases). V was cut by 0 bases and J by 0 bases, with 18 bases left in between. Germline CDR1 is MNHNY and CDR2 is SVGAGI (reference sequence). CDR3 length: 19 residues. This CDR3 is CASSYSRGGGHRSYNEQFF. CDR3 coding DNA: TGTGCCAGCAGTTACTCGCGCGGAGGCGGGCACCGCTCCTACAATGAGCAGTTCTTC.

Many counts were recorded for this clone. Other DNA variants within this sample encode the same CDR3. V gene TRBV5-8 combines with J gene TRBJ2-3, with D possibly being TRBD1 or TRBD2 (5 bases each). Per the germline V gene, CDR1 is SGHTS and CDR2 is YDEGEE. Trimming removed 3 bases from V and 4 bases from J, with 6 bases in between. The CDR3 totals 12 residues. CDR3 nucleotide sequence: TGTGCCAGCAGCTGGGGACCAGATACGCAGTATTTT. Translating it yields CASSWGPDTQYF.

Details on this clone: This may be a read error, as it is one base from a much larger clone. This CDR3 is missing its conserved last phenylalanine or tryptophan, likely due to a read error. V gene TRBV3-1 combines with J gene TRBJ1-2, with D tentatively TRBD1 (5 bases). The CDR3 runs to 15 residues. V shed 2 bases and J shed 3 bases, with 13 bases lying between them. Looked up from germline, CDR1 is LGHDT and CDR2 is YNNKEL (reference sequence). CDR3 protein: CASSQQGSGDYGYTL. CDR3 nucleotide sequence: TGTGCCAGCAGCCAACAAGGGTCGGGGGACTATGGCTACACCCTC.

The sample holds many counts of this clone. This chain joins TRBV11-3 and TRBJ2-7; 8 nucleotides line up with TRBD1. This CDR3 is 14 amino acids long. The germline V gene encodes CDR1 SGHNT and CDR2 YENEEA. The DNA for the CDR3 is TGTGCCAGCAGCTTAGGACCGGACAGGGAAACCCCTCTAGTC. Translation: CASSLGPDRETPLV.

This clone was detected many times. The chain couples TRBV27 to TRBJ2-5; 10 nucleotides agree with TRBD1. The CDR3 extends over 15 amino acids. Trimming at V came to 6 bases and at J to 5 bases, leaving 9 bases not matched to a gene. Germline V gene data show CDR1 as MNHEY and CDR2 as SMNVEV (reference sequence). CDR3 residues: CASRAGDRGGETQYF. As DNA, the CDR3 is TGTGCCAGCAGGGCTGGGGACAGGGGTGGGGAGACCCAGTACTTC.

This rearrangement joins TRBV6-1 to TRBJ1-6; no firm D call. The V end lost 6 bases, the J end lost 12 bases, and 15 bases lay between the germline ends. Per germline, CDR1 MNHNS and CDR2 SASEGT. This CDR3 region has 13 residues. CDR3 region: CASSVYPLGPLHF. The CDR3 coding sequence is TGTGCCAGCAGCGTCTATCCCCTTGGACCCCTCCACTTT.

This clone was found many times. V usage is TRBV27 and J usage is TRBJ2-2, with D perhaps matching TRBD2 (6 bases). Germline V lookup: CDR1 MNHEY, CDR2 SMNVEV (reference sequence). The CDR3 runs 15 residues. The V end was cut by 0 bases, the J end by 5 bases, with 10 bases between. This CDR3 reads CASSLSAGSTGELFF. The CDR3 bases are TGTGCCAGCAGTTTATCGGCGGGGAGTACCGGGGAGCTGTTTTTT.